There are many counts of the clone carrying this TCR beta chain. Germline-derived CDR1 and CDR2 are SNHLY and FYNNEI. The CDR3 has 14 amino acids. Trimming removed 7 bases at V and 0 bases at J, with 9 bases between. RNA transcripts were the template, and TCR beta CDR3 regions were amplified from them. RT-PCR in the first round used HTBI primers; a second-round multiplex PCR followed. MiXCR, run by TCRdb on the multiplex PCR reads, gives a single entry per CDR3 protein. The sample contains 740,000 or so distinct CDR3 sequences, about 44% of which appear only once. This sample stems from a study of Graves' ophthalmopathy and Graves' hyperthyroidism. Each donor who had ophthalmopathy showed moderate-to-severe activity, a CAS of ≥3, a NOSPECS of ≥4, and a duration under 3 months. PBMCs were isolated by Ficoll-Paque density gradient centrifugation, using approximately 11 ml of fresh peripheral blood as the starting material.

Sequenced input: peripheral blood. V is TRBV2 and J is TRBJ1-4; D remains ambiguous. The sequence derives from an adult man with Graves' ophthalmopathy. CDR3 bases: TGTGCCAGCAACGACGGGGCAACTAATGAAAAACTGTTTTTT. The encoded protein is CASNDGATNEKLFF.